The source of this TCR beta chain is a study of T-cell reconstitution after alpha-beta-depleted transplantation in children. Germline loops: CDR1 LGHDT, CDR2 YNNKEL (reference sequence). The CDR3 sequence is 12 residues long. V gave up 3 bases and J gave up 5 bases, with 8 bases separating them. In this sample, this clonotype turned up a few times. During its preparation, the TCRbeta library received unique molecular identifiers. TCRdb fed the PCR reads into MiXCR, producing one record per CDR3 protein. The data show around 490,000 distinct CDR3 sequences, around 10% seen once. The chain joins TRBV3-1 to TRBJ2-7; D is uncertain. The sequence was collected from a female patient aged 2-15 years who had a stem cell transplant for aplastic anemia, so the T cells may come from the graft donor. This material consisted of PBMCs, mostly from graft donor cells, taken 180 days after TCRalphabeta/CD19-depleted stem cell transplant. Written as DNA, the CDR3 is TGTGCCAGCAGCCAGGCGAGGAACGAGCAGTACTTC. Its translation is CASSQARNEQYF.